This entry concerns a single T cell receptor beta chain. The sample originates from a study of blood T cell repertoires in COVID-19. About the study: PBMCs, B-cell-depleted T cells, or T cells were the source of the cDNA or gDNA that made up the material.

Profiled with immunoSEQ multiplex PCR; TCRdb holds only in-frame clones, not every one. The data contain more than 200,000 clones, around four fifths of them singletons. V lost 0 bases to trimming and J lost 3 bases, with 12 bases between them. In germline, CDR1 is SGHRS, CDR2 YFSETQ. CDR3 length: 16 amino acids. The specimen was peripheral blood. This sequence originates from a woman aged 35 to 49 with active or convalescent COVID-19. The chain carries TRBV5-1 and TRBJ1-4; tentative D call: TRBD1 (6 bases). The CDR3 region is CASSLEAAGANEKLFF. The CDR3 coding sequence is TGCGCCAGCAGCTTGGAGGCGGCAGGGGCTAATGAAAAACTGTTTTTT.